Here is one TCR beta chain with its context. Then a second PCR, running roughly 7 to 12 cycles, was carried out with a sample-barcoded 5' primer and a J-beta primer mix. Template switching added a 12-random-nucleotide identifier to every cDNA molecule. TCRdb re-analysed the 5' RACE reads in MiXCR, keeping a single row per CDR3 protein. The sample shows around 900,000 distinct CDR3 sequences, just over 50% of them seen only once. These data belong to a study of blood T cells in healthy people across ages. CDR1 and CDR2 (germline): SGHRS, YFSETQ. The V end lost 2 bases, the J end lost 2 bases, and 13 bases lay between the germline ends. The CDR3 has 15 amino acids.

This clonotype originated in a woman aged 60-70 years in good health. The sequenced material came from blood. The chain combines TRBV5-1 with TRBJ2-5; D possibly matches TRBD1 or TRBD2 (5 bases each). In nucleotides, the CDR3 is TGCGCCAGCAGCTTCCGCAGGGACCCACAAGAGACCCAGTACTTC. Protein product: CASSFRRDPQETQYF. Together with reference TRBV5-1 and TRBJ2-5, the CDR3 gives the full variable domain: KAGVTQTPRYLIKTRGQQVTLSCSPISGHRSVSWYQQTPGQGLQFLFEYFSETQRNKGNFPGRFSGRQFSNSRSEMNVSTLELGDSALYLCASSFRRDPQETQYFGPGTRLLVL.